The 5 T cell receptor beta chains below come from one sample, sequenced in a study of sequential checkpoint blockade in melanoma. Here immunoSEQ multiplex PCR was the method, and the copy in TCRdb shows in-frame clones only, minus some. Among around 4,000 clones listed, approximately 62% were seen once. Treatment here: randomized to nivolumab then ipilimumab (arm A) or the reverse (arm B). The sequencing here drew on CD8+ T cells sorted from blood (inferred from file names), taken from a patient given nivolumab and ipilimumab in sequence. These TCRs come from a human patient with melanoma. Some clones in this sample may be carry-over from other donors' samples.

By sample fraction, this clone is medium-sized. The chain carries TRBV14 and TRBJ1-1; unclear D gene. The length of the CDR3 is 15 residues. The V and J ends lost 1 base and 5 bases respectively, with 14 bases between them. Germline V gene lookup returns CDR1 SGHDN and CDR2 FVKESK. The chain's CDR3 is CASSQGGAFSTEAFF. The CDR3 DNA is TGTGCCAGCAGCCAAGGAGGAGCCTTTTCTACTGAAGCTTTCTTT.

The V and J genes are TRBV4-1 and TRBJ2-7, with D unresolved. Trimming removed 2 bases at V and 0 bases at J, with 8 bases between. Germline-derived CDR1 and CDR2 are MGHRA and YSYEKL. This CDR3 region has 14 residues. In nucleotides, the CDR3 is TGCGCCAGCAGCCAACCCCTTAACTCCTACGAGCAGTACTTC. Translated: CASSQPLNSYEQYF.

J is TRBJ1-3 and V is TRBV10-2, with TRBD1 matching 7 bases. This CDR3 spans 15 amino acids. Germline V CDR1 and CDR2: WSHSY, SAAADI. V shed 8 bases, J shed 1 base, and the junction held 8 bases outside the gene matches. The CDR3 loop is CASGGTASSGNTIYF. The CDR3 DNA reads as TGCGCCAGCGGTGGGACAGCCTCATCTGGAAACACCATATATTTT.

This clone was seen a handful of times. The rearrangement uses TRBV6-4 and TRBJ2-3; 7 bases are a match to TRBD1. The CDR3 contains 15 residues. Germline-derived CDR1 and CDR2 are MRHNA and SNTAGT. The V segment lost 6 bases and the J segment 4 bases; nucleotides outside the gene matches: 10. The CDR3 DNA is TGTGCCAGCAGCGCCGCAGGGGGTATCGCAGATACGCAGTATTTT. Its protein is CASSAAGGIADTQYF.

This clone has only one observation. This CDR3 is CASSLWSSRDFLSTDTQYF. The CDR3 bases are TGTGCCAGCAGTTTATGGTCTAGCCGGGACTTCTTAAGCACAGATACGCAGTATTTT. V is TRBV27 and J is TRBJ2-3; TRBD2 is a possible D gene (6 bases). Germline V gene lookup returns CDR1 MNHEY and CDR2 SMNVEV (reference sequence). V shed 1 base and J shed 0 bases, with 20 bases lying between them. The CDR3 is made up of 19 amino acids.